This T cell receptor beta chain was retrieved from a study of cytomegalovirus exposure and HLA in healthy donors. Study-wide findings and caveats: An assumption of roughly uniform sequencing depth across donors underlay the presence/absence analyses. Specificity for CMV antigens was confirmed in vitro for a few of the CMV-associated chains. Rarity held for most TCR sequences, but there were some public TCRs that occurred in many donors. An analysis that was carried out later associated approximately 17,000 TCR beta sequences with HLA alleles at 0.05 false discovery rate.

Comment on this clone: Its antigen is unknown.

Researchers ran the PCR with 60 Vbeta and 13 Jbeta primers. TCRdb's table, derived via immunoSEQ multiplex PCR, lists solely in-frame clones and lacks some. This table holds about 170,000 clones, about 85% found once. This CDR3 has 15 amino acids. V trimming: 3 bases; J trimming: 16 bases; junction bases outside the gene matches: 17. In germline, CDR1 is MGHDK, CDR2 SYGVNS. Sequencing was carried out using PBMCs. The rearrangement links TRBV25-1 to TRBJ2-4; 8 bases align to TRBD2. The receptor was derived from a man aged 25 to 40 in good health and CMV-seropositive. The CDR3 DNA reads TGTGCCAGCAGTGATCTTGATGTCGGGGGGGGCCGTGCTTACTTC. This translates into CASSDLDVGGGRAYF.